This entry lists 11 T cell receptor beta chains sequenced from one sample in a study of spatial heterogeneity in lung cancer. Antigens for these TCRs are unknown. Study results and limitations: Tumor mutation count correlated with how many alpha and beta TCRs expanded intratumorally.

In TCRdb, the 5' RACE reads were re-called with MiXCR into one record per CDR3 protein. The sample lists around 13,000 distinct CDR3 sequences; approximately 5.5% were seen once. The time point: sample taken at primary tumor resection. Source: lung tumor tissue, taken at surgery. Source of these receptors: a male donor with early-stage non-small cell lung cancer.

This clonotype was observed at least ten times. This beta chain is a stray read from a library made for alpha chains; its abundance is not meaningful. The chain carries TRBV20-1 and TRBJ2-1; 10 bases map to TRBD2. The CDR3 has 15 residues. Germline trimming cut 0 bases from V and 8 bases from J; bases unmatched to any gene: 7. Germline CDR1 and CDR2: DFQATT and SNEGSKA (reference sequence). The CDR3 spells CSARDPQRGGYEQFF. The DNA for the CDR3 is TGCAGTGCTAGAGATCCCCAGCGGGGGGGATATGAGCAGTTCTTC.

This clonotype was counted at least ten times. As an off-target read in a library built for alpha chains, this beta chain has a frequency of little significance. Here the CDR3 DNA reads TGTGCCAGCAGTGATAAGACAGGGTCGACCTACAATGAGCAGTTCTTC. It encodes CASSDKTGSTYNEQFF. This rearrangement joins TRBV12-3 or TRBV12-4 to TRBJ2-1; 7 bases agree with TRBD1. V lost 5 bases to trimming and J lost 2 bases; unmatched junction nucleotides: 9. This CDR3 is built from 16 residues.

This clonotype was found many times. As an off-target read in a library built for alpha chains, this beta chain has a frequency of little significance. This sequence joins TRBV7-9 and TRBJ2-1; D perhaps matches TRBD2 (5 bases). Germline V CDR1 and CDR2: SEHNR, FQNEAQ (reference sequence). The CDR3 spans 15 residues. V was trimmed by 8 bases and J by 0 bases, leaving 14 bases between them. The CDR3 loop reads CASSNRRYSYNEQFF. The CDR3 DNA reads TGTGCCAGCTCCAACCGGAGGTACTCCTACAATGAGCAGTTCTTC.

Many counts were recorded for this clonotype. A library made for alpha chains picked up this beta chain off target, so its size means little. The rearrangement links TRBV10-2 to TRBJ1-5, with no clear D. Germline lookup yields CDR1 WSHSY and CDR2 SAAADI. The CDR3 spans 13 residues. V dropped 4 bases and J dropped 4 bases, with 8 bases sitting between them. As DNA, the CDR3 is TGCGCCAGCAGTGGTGGGGAGAATCAGCCCCAGCATTTT. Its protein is CASSGGENQPQHF.

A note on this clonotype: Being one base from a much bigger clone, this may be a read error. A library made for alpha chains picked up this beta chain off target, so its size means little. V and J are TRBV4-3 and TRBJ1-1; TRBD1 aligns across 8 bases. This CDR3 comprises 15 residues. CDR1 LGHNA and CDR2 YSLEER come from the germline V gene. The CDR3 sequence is CASSQLHRGNTEPFF. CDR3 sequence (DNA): TGCGCCAGCAGCCAATTACACAGGGGGAACACTGAACCTTTCTTT.

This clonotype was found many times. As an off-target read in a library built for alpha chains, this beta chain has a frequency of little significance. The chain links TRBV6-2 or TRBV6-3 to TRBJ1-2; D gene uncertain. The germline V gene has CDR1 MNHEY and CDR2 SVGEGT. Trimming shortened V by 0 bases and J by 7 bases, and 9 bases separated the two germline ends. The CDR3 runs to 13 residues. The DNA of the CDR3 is TGTGCCAGCAGTTACTCTGCCGGGGTTGGCTACACCTTC. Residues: CASSYSAGVGYTF.

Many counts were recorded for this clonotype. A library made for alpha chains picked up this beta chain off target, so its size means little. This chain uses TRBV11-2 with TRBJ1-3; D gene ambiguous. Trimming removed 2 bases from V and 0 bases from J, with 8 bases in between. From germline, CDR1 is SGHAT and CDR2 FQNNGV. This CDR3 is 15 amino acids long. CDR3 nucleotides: TGTGCCAGCAGCTTAAAGGTCAGCTCTGGAAACACCATATATTTT. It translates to CASSLKVSSGNTIYF.

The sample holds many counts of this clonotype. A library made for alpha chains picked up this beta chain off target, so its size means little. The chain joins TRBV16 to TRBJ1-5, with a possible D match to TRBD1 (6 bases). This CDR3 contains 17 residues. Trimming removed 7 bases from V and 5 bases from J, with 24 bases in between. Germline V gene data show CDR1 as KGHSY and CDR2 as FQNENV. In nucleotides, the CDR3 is TGTGCCAGCACCCACCATAACCCACAGGGAAACGATCAGCCCCAGCATTTT. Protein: CASTHHNPQGNDQPQHF.

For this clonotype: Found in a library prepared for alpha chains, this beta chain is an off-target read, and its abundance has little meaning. The CDR3 region is CASSVEDRNQETQYF. The CDR3 DNA sequence: TGTGCCAGCAGCGTAGAGGACAGGAACCAAGAGACCCAGTACTTC. The chain uses TRBV9 and TRBJ2-5; TRBD1 aligns across 7 bases. This CDR3 comprises 15 residues. CDR1 is SGDLS, CDR2 YYNGEE, per germline. The V segment lost 0 bases and the J segment 0 bases; nucleotides outside the gene matches: 2.

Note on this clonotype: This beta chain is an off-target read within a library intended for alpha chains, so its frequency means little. CDR3 amino acids: CASRTTGPGETQYF. The CDR3 DNA follows: TGTGCCAGCAGAACCACAGGGCCCGGGGAGACCCAGTACTTC. The V gene is TRBV28, the J gene TRBJ2-5; D perhaps matches TRBD1 (6 bases). The germline V gene has CDR1 MDHEN and CDR2 SYDVKM. This CDR3 is built from 14 residues. V lost 6 bases and J lost 5, with 16 bases in between. Full variable domain (outside the CDR3, taken from reference TRBV28 and TRBJ2-5): DVKVTQSSRYLVKRTGEKVFLECVQDMDHENMFWYRQDPGLGLRLIYFSYDVKMKEKGDIPEGYSVSREKKERFSLILESASTNQTSMYLCASRTTGPGETQYFGPGTRLLVL.

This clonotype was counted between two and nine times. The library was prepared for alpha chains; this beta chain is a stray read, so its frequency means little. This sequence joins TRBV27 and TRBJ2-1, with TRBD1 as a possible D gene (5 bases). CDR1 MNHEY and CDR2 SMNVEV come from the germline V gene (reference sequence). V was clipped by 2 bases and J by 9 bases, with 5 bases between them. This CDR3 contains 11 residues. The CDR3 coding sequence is TGTGCCAGCAGTTTAAGGGGTGAGCAGTTCTTC. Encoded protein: CASSLRGEQFF.